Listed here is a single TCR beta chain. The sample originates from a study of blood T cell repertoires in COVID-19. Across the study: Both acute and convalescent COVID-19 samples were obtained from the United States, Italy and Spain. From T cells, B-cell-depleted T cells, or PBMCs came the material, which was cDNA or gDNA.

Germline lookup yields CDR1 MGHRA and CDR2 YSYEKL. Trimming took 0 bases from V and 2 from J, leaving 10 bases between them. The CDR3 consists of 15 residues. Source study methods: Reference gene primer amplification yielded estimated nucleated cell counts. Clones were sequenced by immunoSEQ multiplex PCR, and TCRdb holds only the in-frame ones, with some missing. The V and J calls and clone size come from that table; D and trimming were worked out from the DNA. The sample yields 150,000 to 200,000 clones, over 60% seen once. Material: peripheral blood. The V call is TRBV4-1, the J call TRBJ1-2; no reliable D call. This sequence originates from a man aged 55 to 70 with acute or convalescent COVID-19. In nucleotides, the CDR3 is TGCGCCAGCAGCCAAGACAATAGGAGAAACTATGGCTACACCTTC. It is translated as CASSQDNRRNYGYTF.